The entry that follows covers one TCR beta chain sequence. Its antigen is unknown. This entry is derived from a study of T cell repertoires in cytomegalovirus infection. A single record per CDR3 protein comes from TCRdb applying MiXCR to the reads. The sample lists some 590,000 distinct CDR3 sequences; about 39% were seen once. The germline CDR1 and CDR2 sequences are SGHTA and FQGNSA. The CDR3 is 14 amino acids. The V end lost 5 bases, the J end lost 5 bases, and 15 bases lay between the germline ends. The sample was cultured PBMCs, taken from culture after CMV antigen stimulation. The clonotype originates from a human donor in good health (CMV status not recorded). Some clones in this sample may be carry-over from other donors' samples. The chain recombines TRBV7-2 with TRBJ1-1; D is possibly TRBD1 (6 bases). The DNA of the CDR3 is TGTGCCAGCAGCGGACGGGGGGGGCAAACTGAAGCTTTCTTT. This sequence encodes CASSGRGGQTEAFF.